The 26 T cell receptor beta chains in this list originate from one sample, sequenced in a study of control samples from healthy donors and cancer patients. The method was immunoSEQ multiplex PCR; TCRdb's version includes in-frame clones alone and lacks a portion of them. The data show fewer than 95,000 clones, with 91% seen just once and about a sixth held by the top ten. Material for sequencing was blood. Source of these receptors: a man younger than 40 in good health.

DNA for the CDR3: TGTGCCAGCAGTCCATTAACCCTGACTGGGAGCAATCAGCCCCAGCATTTT. Protein: CASSPLTLTGSNQPQHF. This chain joins TRBV28 and TRBJ1-5; D gene ambiguous. CDR3 length: 17 residues. V shed 5 bases and J shed 1 base, with 18 bases lying between them. Germline V CDR1 and CDR2: MDHEN, SYDVKM. Full variable domain (missing parts from reference TRBV28 and TRBJ1-5): DVKVTQSSRYLVKRTGEKVFLECVQDMDHENMFWYRQDPGLGLRLIYFSYDVKMKEKGDIPEGYSVSREKKERFSLILESASTNQTSMYLCASSPLTLTGSNQPQHFGDGTRLSIL.

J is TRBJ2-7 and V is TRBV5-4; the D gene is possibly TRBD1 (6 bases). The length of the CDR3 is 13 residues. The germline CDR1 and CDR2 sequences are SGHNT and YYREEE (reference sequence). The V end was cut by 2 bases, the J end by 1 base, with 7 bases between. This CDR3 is CASSFGQSYEQYF. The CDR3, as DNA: TGTGCCAGCAGCTTCGGACAGTCCTACGAGCAGTACTTC. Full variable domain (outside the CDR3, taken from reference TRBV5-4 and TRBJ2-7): ETGVTQSPTHLIKTRGQQVTLRCSSQSGHNTVSWYQQALGQGPQFIFQYYREEENGRGNFPPRFSGLQFPNYSSELNVNALELDDSALYLCASSFGQSYEQYFGPGTRLTVT.

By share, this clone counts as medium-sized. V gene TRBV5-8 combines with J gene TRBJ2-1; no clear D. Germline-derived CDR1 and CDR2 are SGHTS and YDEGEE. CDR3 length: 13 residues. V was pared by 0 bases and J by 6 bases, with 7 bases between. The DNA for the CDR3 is TGTGCCAGCAGCTTGGGTCCTTTCAATGAGCAGTTCTTC. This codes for CASSLGPFNEQFF.

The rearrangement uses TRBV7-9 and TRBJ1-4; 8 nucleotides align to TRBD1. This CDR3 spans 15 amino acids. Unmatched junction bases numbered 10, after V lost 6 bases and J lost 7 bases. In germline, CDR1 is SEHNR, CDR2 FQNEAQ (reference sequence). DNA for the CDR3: TGTGCCAGCAGTCAAGGACAGGGTACGGCTGAAAAACTGTTTTTT. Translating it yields CASSQGQGTAEKLFF.

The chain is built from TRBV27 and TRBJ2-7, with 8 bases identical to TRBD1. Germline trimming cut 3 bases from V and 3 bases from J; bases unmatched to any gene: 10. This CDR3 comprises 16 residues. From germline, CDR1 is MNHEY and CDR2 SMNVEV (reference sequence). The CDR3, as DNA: TGTGCCAGCAGTTTGAAGGAAGGACAGGGTCTCTACGAGCAGTACTTC. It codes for CASSLKEGQGLYEQYF.

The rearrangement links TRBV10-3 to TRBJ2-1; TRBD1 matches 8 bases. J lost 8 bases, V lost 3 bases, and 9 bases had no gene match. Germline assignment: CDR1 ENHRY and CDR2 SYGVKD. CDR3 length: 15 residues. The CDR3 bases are TGTGCCATCAGTGAAAGGGACAGGCTACACTATGAGCAGTTCTTC. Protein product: CAISERDRLHYEQFF.

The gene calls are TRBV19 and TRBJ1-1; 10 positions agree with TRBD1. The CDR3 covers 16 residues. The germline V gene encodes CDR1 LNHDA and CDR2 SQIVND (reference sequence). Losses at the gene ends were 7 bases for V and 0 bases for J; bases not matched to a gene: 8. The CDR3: CASTIAGQGLNTEAFF. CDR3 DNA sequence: TGTGCCAGTACCATAGCGGGACAGGGGCTGAACACTGAAGCTTTCTTT.

The CDR3 protein is CASSSQGTDTQYF. The CDR3 DNA follows: TGTGCCAGCAGCAGCCAGGGAACAGATACGCAGTATTTT. The chain carries TRBV5-8 and TRBJ2-3, with D possibly matching TRBD1 (5 bases). CDR3 length: 13 residues. Trimming pared 4 bases from V and 3 bases from J, leaving 9 bases between. Germline V lookup: CDR1 SGHTS, CDR2 YDEGEE. Complete variable domain (other parts from reference TRBV5-8 and TRBJ2-3): EAGVTQSPTHLIKTRGQQATLRCSPISGHTSVYWYQQALGLGLQFLLWYDEGEERNRGNFPPRFSGRQFPNYSSELNVNALELEDSALYLCASSSQGTDTQYFGPGTRLTVL.

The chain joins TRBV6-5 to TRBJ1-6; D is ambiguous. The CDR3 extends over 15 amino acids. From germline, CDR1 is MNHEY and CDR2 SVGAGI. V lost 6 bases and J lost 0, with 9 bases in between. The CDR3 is CASSAVSSYNSPLHF. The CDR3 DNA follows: TGTGCCAGCAGCGCCGTGAGCTCCTATAATTCACCCCTCCACTTT.

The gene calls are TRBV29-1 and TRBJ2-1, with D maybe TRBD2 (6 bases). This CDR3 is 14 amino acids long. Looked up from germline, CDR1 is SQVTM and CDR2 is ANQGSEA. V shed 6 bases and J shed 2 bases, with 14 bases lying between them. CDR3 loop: CSVDAGFAYNEQFF. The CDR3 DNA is TGCAGCGTAGACGCGGGATTCGCCTACAATGAGCAGTTCTTC.

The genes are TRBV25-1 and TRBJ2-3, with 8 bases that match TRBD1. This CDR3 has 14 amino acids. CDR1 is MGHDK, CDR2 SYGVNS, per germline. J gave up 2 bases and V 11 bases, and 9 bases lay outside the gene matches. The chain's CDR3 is CAGPDRETTDTQYF. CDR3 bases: TGTGCCGGTCCGGACAGGGAGACCACAGATACGCAGTATTTT. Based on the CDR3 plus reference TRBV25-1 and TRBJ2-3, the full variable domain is EADIYQTPRYLVIGTGKKITLECSQTMGHDKMYWYQQDPGMELHLIHYSYGVNSTEKGDLSSESTVSRIRTEHFPLTLESARPSHTSQYLCAGPDRETTDTQYFGPGTRLTVL.

In DNA form, the CDR3 reads TGCGCCAGCAGCCTACTTACAGGGGCGTCTGGCTACACCTTC. Encoded protein: CASSLLTGASGYTF. The rearrangement uses TRBV5-1 and TRBJ1-2; 7 bases are a match to TRBD1. J gave up 7 bases and V 4 bases, and 10 bases lay outside the gene matches. The CDR3 length is 14 residues. Germline V CDR1 and CDR2: SGHRS, YFSETQ.

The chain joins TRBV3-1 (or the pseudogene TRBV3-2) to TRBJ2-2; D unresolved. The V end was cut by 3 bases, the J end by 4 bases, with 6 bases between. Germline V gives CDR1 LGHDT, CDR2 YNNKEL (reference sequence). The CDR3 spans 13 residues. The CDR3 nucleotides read TGTGCCAGCAGCCAGTCAAGCACCGGGGAGCTGTTTTTT. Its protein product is CASSQSSTGELFF.

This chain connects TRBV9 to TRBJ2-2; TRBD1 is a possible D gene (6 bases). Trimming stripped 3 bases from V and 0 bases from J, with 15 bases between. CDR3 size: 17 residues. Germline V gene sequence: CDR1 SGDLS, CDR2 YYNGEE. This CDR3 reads CASSEGTIPSNTGELFF. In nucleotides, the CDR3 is TGTGCCAGCAGCGAAGGGACAATCCCTTCGAACACCGGGGAGCTGTTTTTT.

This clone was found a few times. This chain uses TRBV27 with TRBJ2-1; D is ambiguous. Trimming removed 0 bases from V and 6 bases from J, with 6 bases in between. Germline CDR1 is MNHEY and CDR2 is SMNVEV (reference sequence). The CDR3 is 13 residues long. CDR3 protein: CASSLSGPNEQFF. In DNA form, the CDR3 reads TGTGCCAGCAGTTTATCAGGGCCCAATGAGCAGTTCTTC.

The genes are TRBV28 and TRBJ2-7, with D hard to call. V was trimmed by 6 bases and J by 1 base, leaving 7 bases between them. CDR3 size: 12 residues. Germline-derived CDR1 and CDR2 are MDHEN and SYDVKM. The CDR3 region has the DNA TGTGCCAGCAGCACGACTTCCTACGAGCAGTACTTC. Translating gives CASSTTSYEQYF. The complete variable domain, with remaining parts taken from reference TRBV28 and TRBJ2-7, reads DVKVTQSSRYLVKRTGEKVFLECVQDMDHENMFWYRQDPGLGLRLIYFSYDVKMKEKGDIPEGYSVSREKKERFSLILESASTNQTSMYLCASSTTSYEQYFGPGTRLTVT.

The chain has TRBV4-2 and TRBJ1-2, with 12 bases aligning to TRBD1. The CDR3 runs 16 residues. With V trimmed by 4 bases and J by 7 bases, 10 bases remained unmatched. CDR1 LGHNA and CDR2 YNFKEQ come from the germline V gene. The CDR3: CASSPPGQGATSGYTF. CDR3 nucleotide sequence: TGTGCCAGCAGCCCGCCGGGACAGGGGGCGACTTCTGGCTACACCTTC.

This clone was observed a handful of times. CDR3 DNA: TGCGCCAGCAGCAACGCCGTAGCGGCCCACTACGAGCAGTACTTC. Amino acids: CASSNAVAAHYEQYF. The chain recombines TRBV4-3 with TRBJ2-7; a possible D gene is TRBD2 (6 bases). Trimming shortened V by 5 bases and J by 3 bases, and 17 bases separated the two germline ends. The CDR3 loop spans 15 amino acids. CDR1 LGHNA and CDR2 YSLEER come from the germline V gene.

The CDR3 loop is CASSPTLGQGTDTQYF. CDR3 nucleotide sequence: TGCGCCAGCAGCCCAACGCTGGGGCAAGGCACAGATACGCAGTATTTT. The chain uses TRBV5-1 and TRBJ2-3; tentatively, D is TRBD1 (5 bases). Trimming took off 4 bases at V and 1 base at J, with 16 bases between the two ends. CDR1 is SGHRS and CDR2 is YFSETQ in the germline V gene. The CDR3 has 16 residues. Based on the CDR3 plus reference TRBV5-1 and TRBJ2-3, the full variable domain is KAGVTQTPRYLIKTRGQQVTLSCSPISGHRSVSWYQQTPGQGLQFLFEYFSETQRNKGNFPGRFSGRQFSNSRSEMNVSTLELGDSALYLCASSPTLGQGTDTQYFGPGTRLTVL.

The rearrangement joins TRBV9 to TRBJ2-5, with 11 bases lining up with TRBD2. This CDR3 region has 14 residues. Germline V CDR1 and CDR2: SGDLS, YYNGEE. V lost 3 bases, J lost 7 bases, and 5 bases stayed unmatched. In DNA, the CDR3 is TGTGCCAGCAGCGGAACTAGCGGGAGTGGGACCCAGTACTTC. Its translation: CASSGTSGSGTQYF. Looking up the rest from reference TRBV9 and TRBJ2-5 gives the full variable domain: DSGVTQTPKHLITATGQRVTLRCSPRSGDLSVYWYQQSLDQGLQFLIQYYNGEERAKGNILERFSAQQFPDLHSELNLSSLELGDSALYFCASSGTSGSGTQYFGPGTRLLVL.

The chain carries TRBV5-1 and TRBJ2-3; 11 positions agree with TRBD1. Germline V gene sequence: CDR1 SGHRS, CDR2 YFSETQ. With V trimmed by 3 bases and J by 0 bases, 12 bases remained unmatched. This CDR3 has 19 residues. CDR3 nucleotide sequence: TGCGCCAGCAGCTCGGACAGGGGGCGGATACCCTTTAGCACAGATACGCAGTATTTT. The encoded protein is CASSSDRGRIPFSTDTQYF.

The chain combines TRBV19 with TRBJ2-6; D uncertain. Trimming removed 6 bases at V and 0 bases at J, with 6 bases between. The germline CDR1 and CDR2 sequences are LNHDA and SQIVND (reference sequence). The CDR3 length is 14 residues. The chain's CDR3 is CASRAVSGANVLTF. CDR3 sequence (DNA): TGTGCCAGTAGGGCCGTCTCTGGGGCCAACGTCCTGACTTTC.

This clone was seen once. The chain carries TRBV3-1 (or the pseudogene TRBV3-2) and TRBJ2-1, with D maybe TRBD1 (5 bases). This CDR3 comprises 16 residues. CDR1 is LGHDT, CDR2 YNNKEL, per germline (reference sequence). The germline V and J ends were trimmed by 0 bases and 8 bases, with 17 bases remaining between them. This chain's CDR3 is CASSQEYTGTHDEQFF. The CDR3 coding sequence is TGTGCCAGCAGCCAAGAATACACAGGAACACACGATGAGCAGTTCTTC.

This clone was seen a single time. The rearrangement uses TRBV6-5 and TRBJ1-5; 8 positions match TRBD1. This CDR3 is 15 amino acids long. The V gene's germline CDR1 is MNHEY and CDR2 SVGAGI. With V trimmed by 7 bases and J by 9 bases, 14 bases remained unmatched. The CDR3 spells CASTPGQGASSPQHF. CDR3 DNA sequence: TGTGCCAGCACCCCTGGACAGGGAGCTTCCTCGCCCCAGCATTTT.

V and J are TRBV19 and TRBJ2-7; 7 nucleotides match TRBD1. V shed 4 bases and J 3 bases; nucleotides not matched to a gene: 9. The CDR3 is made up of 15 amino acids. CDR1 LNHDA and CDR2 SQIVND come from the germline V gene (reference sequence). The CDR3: CASSTRDSLIYEQYF. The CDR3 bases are TGTGCCAGTAGTACCCGGGACAGCCTGATCTACGAGCAGTACTTC.

The DNA of the CDR3 is TGTGCCAGCAGCTACGGGGACAGGCGGAGCACAGATACGCAGTATTTT. Translation: CASSYGDRRSTDTQYF. V is TRBV11-3 and J is TRBJ2-3; 8 bases line up with TRBD1. The CDR3 is made up of 16 amino acids. The germline V gene encodes CDR1 SGHNT and CDR2 YENEEA. Losses at the gene ends were 4 bases for V and 0 bases for J; bases not matched to a gene: 6.